This TCR beta chain is from a study of vaccination and CD4 T cells after COVID-19. Oncomine TCR Beta short-read sequencing was applied to DNA from cultured CD4+ T cells. MiXCR, run by TCRdb on the PCR reads, gives a single entry per CDR3 protein. The sample lists some 4,000 distinct CDR3 sequences; 15% to 20% were seen once. The V segment lost 5 bases and the J segment 5 bases; nucleotides outside the gene matches: 10. The CDR3 is made up of 15 amino acids. Per the germline V gene, CDR1 is LNHNV and CDR2 is YYDKDF (reference sequence). As concerns this clonotype: The antigen is not known. This may be a read error, as it is one base from a much larger clone.

Treatment described: approximately 10-day PBMC culture with coronavirus spike peptide pools or control peptides (ViraFEST assay). V is TRBV15 and J is TRBJ1-1; the match to TRBD1 covers 8 bases. Sequencing was carried out using CD4+ T cells from blood, cultured in vitro. The receptor comes from a human donor who had recovered from COVID-19. The CDR3 region has the DNA TGTGCCACCAGCTACACGCACAGGGGGGTTACTGAAGCTTTCTTT. Translating gives CATSYTHRGVTEAFF. Variable domain in full (rest from reference TRBV15 and TRBJ1-1): DAMVIQNPRYQVTQFGKPVTLSCSQTLNHNVMYWYQQKSSQAPKLLFHYYDKDFNNEADTPDNFQSRRPNTSFCFLDIRSPGLGDTAMYLCATSYTHRGVTEAFFGQGTRLTVV.